This record covers a single T cell receptor beta chain. TCRdb independently ran MiXCR on the PCR reads; one entry per CDR3 protein. The data show just under 650,000 distinct CDR3 sequences, nearly 20% seen once. CDR3 size: 17 residues. Losses at the gene ends were 1 base for V and 2 bases for J; bases not matched to a gene: 8. Germline lookup yields CDR1 MGHRA and CDR2 YSYEKL. This entry belongs to a study of molecular identifiers for immune sequencing clone quantification. Sequenced material: naive CD8+ T cells from blood, with Jurkat cell RNA spiked in. Indicated subset: FACS-sorted CD8+CD4-CCR7+CD45RA+ naive T cells. The receptor was isolated from a human donor in good health. Some libraries in this study had Jurkat cell RNA spiked in. The chain links TRBV4-1 to TRBJ2-7; 10 nucleotides match TRBD2. CDR3 protein: CASSQGPSGRVTYEQYF. The CDR3 bases are TGCGCCAGCAGCCAAGGCCCCAGCGGGAGGGTTACCTACGAGCAGTACTTC.